The clone carrying this T cell receptor beta chain came up once. What it recognizes is unknown. There were likely unrecorded immune exposures, though donors were nominally healthy when sampled. The record originates from a study of cytomegalovirus exposure and HLA in healthy donors. Overall study results and limits: Accounts indicate the classifier identified cytomegalovirus status with strong specificity and sensitivity. Some highly shared sequence variants likely arose as a pipeline artifact. Specificity of three CMV-associated chains for CMV antigens was verified in vitro.

Researchers ran the PCR with 60 Vbeta and 13 Jbeta primers. The assay was immunoSEQ multiplex PCR, and TCRdb's table has in-frame clones only and misses some. The sample gives over 150,000 clones, roughly 78% of which show up once; 13% is in the top ten. V shed 1 base and J 4 bases; nucleotides not matched to a gene: 6. Germline-derived CDR1 and CDR2 are MGHRA and YSYEKL. The CDR3 loop spans 19 amino acids. The sequenced material came from PBMCs. The sequence derives from a woman aged 45-59 years in good health and CMV-seropositive. This sequence joins TRBV4-1 and TRBJ2-2; 16 bases fit TRBD2. Here the CDR3 reads CASSQAGLAGGPGTGELFF. In nucleotides, the CDR3 is TGCGCCAGCAGCCAAGCGGGACTAGCGGGGGGGCCGGGCACCGGGGAGCTGTTTTTT.